The clone carrying this T cell receptor (beta chain) was detected ten times or more. What it binds is unknown. The entry originates in a study of T cells after posttransplantation cyclophosphamide. Study-level results: Donor-recipient repertoire similarity was low at 1-2 months, rising over year one. Recipient CMV seropositivity and CMV reactivation strongly tracked TRB clonality.

Trimming removed 4 bases at V and 7 bases at J, with 13 bases between. Germline loops: CDR1 SNHLY, CDR2 FYNNEI. The CDR3 extends over 13 amino acids. Clones were sequenced by immunoSEQ multiplex PCR, and TCRdb holds only the in-frame ones, with some missing. Altogether tens of thousands of clones were found in the sample, and no singletons occur. The gene calls are TRBV2 and TRBJ1-2; a possible D gene is TRBD1 (5 bases). The sequenced material came from PBMCs. This clonotype originated in a man between 40 and 49 years old in good health, CMV-negative, and a related stem cell transplant donor. The CDR3 DNA follows: TGTGCCAGCAGTGTCGCGGATAGGGGTGGCTACACCTTC. Protein: CASSVADRGGYTF. Full variable domain (outside the CDR3, taken from reference TRBV2 and TRBJ1-2): EPEVTQTPSHQVTQMGQEVILRCVPISNHLYFYWYRQILGQKVEFLVSFYNNEISEKSEIFDDQFSVERPDGSNFTLKIRSTKLEDSAMYFCASSVADRGGYTFGSGTRLTVV.